This T cell receptor (beta chain) was captured by sequencing in a study of T cell responses to AZD1222 COVID-19 vaccine. Only in-frame clones appear in the TCRdb table, and some are missing; sequencing was by immunoSEQ multiplex PCR. The sample shows 130,000 to 150,000 clones, roughly 89% of them seen only once. This specimen consisted of peripheral blood, obtained on day 0 of AZD1222 vaccination. The sequence derives from an adult in good health.

CDR3 bases: TGCAGCGCCGATGGAGGGCGATCAGGGAACACTGAAGCTTTCTTT. Its translation: CSADGGRSGNTEAFF. The V and J genes are TRBV29-1 and TRBJ1-1; D gene uncertain. Trimming removed 7 bases at V and 1 base at J, with 19 bases between. CDR1 SQVTM and CDR2 ANQGSEA come from the germline V gene. The CDR3 covers 15 residues.